This T cell receptor (beta chain) was documented in a study of cytomegalovirus exposure and HLA in healthy donors (dated by TCRdb to about 2017). The study in broad terms: An earlier analysis of several hundred of the donors reported 276 Gb of sequence data and 117 million unique TCR beta sequences obtained from around 190 million T cells. Roughly 300 gigabases of sequencing data and 70 million to 85 million unique TCR sequences were included in an early release covering 550 to 650 HLA-typed donors. Of the approximately 400 genotyped donors, 75% to 85% were placed in the genetic ancestry cluster associated with self-reported Caucasian donors. The study was designed to test whether signatures of past pathogen exposure could be identified by cataloging public T cell receptors. The T cell repertoires of under 700 subjects were profiled by immunosequencing and related to cytomegalovirus serostatus. In addition to the first cohort of roughly 700 subjects, a separate validation cohort of approximately 110 different subjects was used. To predict cytomegalovirus infection status, the study combined high-throughput TCR immunosequencing, statistical association of individual TCRs with disease status, and machine learning. A later analysis re-examined previously published TCR beta repertoires from over 500 donors and added high-resolution HLA genotyping to investigate patterns of TCR occurrence. The later analysis used no new phenotypic data to find candidate immune exposures, relying instead on TCR beta sequences and their occurrence across donors. In an earlier analysis of roughly 580 of the donors, high-throughput TCR beta sequencing was used to judge whether each TCR beta V gene segment behaved as functional or pseudogenic. Donor age, sex, ethnicity and CMV serostatus were collected together with the repertoire data. In a later genetic analysis, genome-wide SNP genotypes for about three fifths of the roughly 670 donors were used, and that subset was treated as a discovery cohort. Every repertoire in the discovery cohort had been generated on one and the same sequencing platform. Class I and class II HLA loci were covered by the typing at four-digit resolution. The number of typed donors differed by locus: about 620-640 for A, B, C, DRB1 and DQB1; 522 for DQA1; roughly 600 for DPA1; and around 450 for DPB1. Because of strong linkage in the cohort, four to six DR-DQ haplotypes were treated as single units for association and clustering. Among some 410 genotyped donors of the cohort, an average of about 240,000 unique TCR beta nucleotide sequences were sequenced per donor, roughly 20% of them non-productive.

Turning to this clone: Its antigen is unknown. Base-call qualities are not available, and no considerably larger clone is one nucleotide away.

What the study reported, not specific to this receptor: A total of 150 or so TCR beta chains were listed by the study as associated with cytomegalovirus. Strong co-occurrence of HLA alleles, especially DR and DQ, made assigning TCR associations to individual alleles difficult. The authors suggested that the approach could potentially be extended to other disease states and immunological phenotypes. While some public TCRs were present in many individuals, most TCR sequences turned up only very rarely across donors. In a later analysis, 16,951 TCR beta sequences were associated with specific HLA alleles at a false discovery rate of 0.05. In a later analysis, most CMV-associated TCR beta chains were found to appear HLA-restricted, with HLA associations seemingly driven largely by CMV exposure. In both the original and validation cohorts, the classifier was reported to diagnose cytomegalovirus status with high specificity and sensitivity. A later analysis found that TCR association rates varied across HLA loci, with DRB1 alleles showing the most associated TCRs and HLA-C alleles the fewest. Because counts were too low, approximately 15 rarely observed V segments, including chromosome 9 orphons, were excluded from the earlier analysis of around 590 of the donors. A group of highly shared sequence variants was considered likely to be a technical artifact of the sequencing pipeline. Because the 87-base-pair reads could not distinguish some IMGT-functional V segments, including TRBV6-2 and TRBV6-3, those segments were excluded. Correlated functional status among segregating V segments might be attributable to linkage disequilibrium, but an unknown experimental factor could not be ruled out. In an earlier analysis of approximately 600 of the donors, most TCR beta V segments were observed in productive rearrangements about 87% or about 30% of the time, broadly matching IMGT annotations. Immune exposure information for the cohort was limited to CMV serostatus. An association between a missense DCLRE1C variant and V-gene and J-gene trimming of TCR beta chains was found in a later genetic analysis and replicated in an independent cohort. A further reported finding was that TCR beta sequences accurately predicted the HLA-A and HLA-B alleles for most subjects in the first cohort. A later genetic analysis reported fewer N-insertions in productive TCRs among donors in an Asian-associated ancestry cluster than the roughly 700-donor mean. Because HLA typing was missing for some donors at each locus, association tests included only the typed subset. Compared with equally common non-associated chains, HLA-associated TCR beta chains in a later analysis were more clonally expanded and had lower generation probabilities. Sequencing depth was assumed to be roughly uniform across donors in the presence/absence analyses, though that assumption may not hold. This cohort had only TCR beta chains sequenced, and the lack of alpha or paired-chain data limited which features could be detected. A later analysis reported that several top co-occurrence clusters appeared linked to parvovirus B19, influenza, CMV and Epstein-Barr virus. In vitro tests confirmed that three of the cytomegalovirus-associated TCR beta chains recognize cytomegalovirus antigens.

The CDR3 measures 16 amino acids from cysteine to phenylalanine. Only the CDR3 part of the read is kept: 48 bases, read in frame from the first base. Here V drops 0 bases and J drops 7 bases, and the junction holds 7 bases not matched to any gene. CDR1 and CDR2 (MNHEY, SVGAGI) derive from the germline V gene. The cohort consisted of hundreds of healthy bone marrow donors. At the time of sampling, all cohort members were nominally healthy, though unrecorded immune exposures were likely present. The donor was CMV seronegative and belonged to the group of several hundred seronegative cohort members. A peripheral blood sample was provided by each donor, and peripheral blood mononuclear cells were used for TCR beta sequencing. The Qiagen DNeasy Blood Extraction Kit was used to extract genomic DNA from the blood cell samples. Libraries were built with the immunoSEQ multiplex PCR assay. For the multiplex PCR, a mixture combining 60 forward primers for TCR Vbeta segments and 13 reverse primers for TCR Jbeta segments was used. The CDR3 region of rearranged TCR beta genes was amplified from genomic DNA with a multiplex PCR assay. The amplified TCR beta libraries were sequenced on the Illumina HiSeq System as 87-base-pair reads. Turning to the authors' computational methods: A later analysis counted some 80 million unique TCR beta chains across the 670 or so repertoires, and some 11 million of these chains were shared by at least two donors. Raw reads were error-corrected and collapsed into unique sequences by a nearest-neighbor algorithm in which closely related sequences were merged to remove PCR and sequencing errors. CDR3 sequences were aligned to IMGT reference sequences to assign V, D and J gene segments. For a sequence to be retained, at least a six-nucleotide match to both a V gene segment and a J gene segment was required. Rearrangements were called productive when the CDR3 lacked stop codons and stayed in frame with V and J; all others were non-productive. CDR3 was defined according to IMGT convention as the region running from the second conserved V-encoded cysteine to the conserved J-encoded phenylalanine. The earlier analysis of 450 to 750 of the donors excluded any sequence lacking an unambiguous match to a single V gene segment. An earlier analysis of over 450 of the donors classified V segments as functional when productive rearrangements were above 56.7% and as segregating when the standard deviation between donors was above 5%. A statistical classification framework was developed to diagnose cytomegalovirus status using the catalog of TCR beta chain sequences. In a later analysis, V and J genes were assigned by comparing TCR nucleotide sequences against IMGT/GENE-DB human TR gene sequences. The TCRdist pipeline was used in a later analysis to assign CDR3 sequences and most-parsimonious VDJ recombination scenarios. In a later analysis, every TCR beta chain was defined by the combination of its CDR3 amino acid sequence and its V-gene family, and reads without a unique V-gene family were dropped. A later analysis removed 592 highly shared, low-generation-probability nucleotide sequences to deal with suspected cross-contamination and a sequencing artifact. In a later analysis, a clonal expansion index was calculated for each public chain from normalized within-repertoire ranks of inferred template counts. In a later analysis, generation probabilities were computed using a VDJ recombination model fitted to out-of-frame rearrangements, and the results were checked against IGoR. Hypergeometric tests were used in a later analysis to score TCR-TCR, TCR-HLA and TCR-CMV co-occurrence, with a repertoire-size bias correction applied to the TCR pairs. A later analysis estimated false discovery rates by permuting HLA or CMV assignments 20 times. In a later analysis, co-occurring TCRs were grouped with DBSCAN, and TCRdist sequence similarity was added when clustering was performed within HLA-allele-positive subsets. For co-occurrence clustering, repertoires with fewer than 30,000 or more than 120,000 public chains were excluded, along with five or six repertoires with anomalous nucleotide sharing. What TCRdb holds here is the immuneACCESS table cut down to in-frame rearrangements. Part of the clones is not present; checked against another copy, under half of the missing clones reflect an unresolved V gene, and the others are unexplained. V and J calls and clone size are as listed in that table; D and trimming were resolved from the DNA. Recorded for this sample are hundreds of thousands of clones; less than 85% of them occurred a single time. In total, the top ten clones hold around 0.63% of the sample.

The rearranged chain carries TRBV6-5 and TRBJ2-1, and TRBD2 matches 9 of the central bases. This TCR came from a man aged 18 to 29 in good health and CMV-seronegative. The sample consisted of PBMCs. CDR3 sequence: CASSYSFSGRLNEQFF. The nucleotides read TGTGCCAGCAGTTACTCGTTTAGCGGGAGATTAAATGAGCAGTTCTTC.